This T cell receptor (beta chain) was identified in a study of blood T cell repertoires in COVID-19. Overall study: What the recovered Cohort 3 donors had was two negative PCRs, clearance, or symptom resolution. Material from acute and convalescent COVID-19 was sourced from the United States, Italy and Spain.

Measured with immunoSEQ multiplex PCR; TCRdb has only the in-frame clones, and not every one. The sample lists around 200,000 clones, 70% to 90% occurring once. Participant age was roughly 18 to 95 years, and participants resided in fewer than 25 US areas. The TCR originated in a woman aged 45-60 years in a cohort exposed to, infected with or recovered from COVID-19 (not recorded which). Sequenced: PBMCs or T cells enriched from blood (not recorded which).

The CDR3, as DNA: TGTGCCATCAGTGTTAGAGGGGGAACTGAAGCTTTCTTT. Translation: CAISVRGGTEAFF. The chain employs TRBV10-3 and TRBJ1-1, with D maybe TRBD1 (6 bases). This CDR3 is built from 13 residues. Germline CDR1 reads ENHRY; CDR2 reads SYGVKD. V lost 4 bases and J lost 5, with 11 bases in between.